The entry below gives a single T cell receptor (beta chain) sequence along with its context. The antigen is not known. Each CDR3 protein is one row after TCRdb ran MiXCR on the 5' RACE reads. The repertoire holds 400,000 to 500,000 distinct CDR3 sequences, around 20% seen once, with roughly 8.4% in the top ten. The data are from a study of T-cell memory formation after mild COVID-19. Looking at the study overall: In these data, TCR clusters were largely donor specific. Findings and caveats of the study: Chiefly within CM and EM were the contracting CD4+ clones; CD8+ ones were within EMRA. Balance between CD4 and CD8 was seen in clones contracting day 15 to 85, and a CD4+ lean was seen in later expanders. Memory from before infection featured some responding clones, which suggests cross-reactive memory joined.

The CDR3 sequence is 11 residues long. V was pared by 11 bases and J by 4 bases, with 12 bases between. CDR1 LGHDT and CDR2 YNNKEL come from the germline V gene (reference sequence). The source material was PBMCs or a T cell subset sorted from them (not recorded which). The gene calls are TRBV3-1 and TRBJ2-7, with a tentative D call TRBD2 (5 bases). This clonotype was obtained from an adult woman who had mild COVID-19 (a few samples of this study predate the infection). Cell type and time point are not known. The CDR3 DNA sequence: TGTGCCGCTAGCCGTGGGTACGAGCAGTACTTC. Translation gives CAASRGYEQYF.